One and the same sample provided the 15 T cell receptor beta chains below, sequenced in a study of shared T cell receptors in the human thymus. Data came from immunoSEQ multiplex PCR; TCRdb stores just in-frame clones and leaves some out. The profile shows under 850,000 clones, over 75% of them singletons. These sequences were also reported in another study, on human thymus T cells.

The source material was thymocytes. The receptors come from a boy under two years old with a congenital heart defect.

The chain recombines TRBV9 with TRBJ2-5; TRBD1 might be the D (6 bases). Trimming pared 1 base from V and 5 bases from J, leaving 18 bases between. Germline loops: CDR1 SGDLS, CDR2 YYNGEE. CDR3 length: 16 residues. CDR3: CASSVSGEPRGETQYF. Here the CDR3 DNA reads TGTGCCAGCAGCGTATCAGGGGAGCCGAGGGGGGAGACCCAGTACTTC.

The chain uses TRBV11-2 and TRBJ2-7; possibly TRBD2 for D (5 bases). There are 13 residues in the CDR3. The V end was cut by 6 bases, the J end by 3 bases, with 12 bases between. Germline V gene lookup returns CDR1 SGHAT and CDR2 FQNNGV. CDR3 in DNA: TGTGCCAGCAGGCCGACTAAGGTCTACGAGCAGTACTTC. The encoded protein is CASRPTKVYEQYF.

The V gene is TRBV5-6, the J gene TRBJ2-2; TRBD1 might be the D (5 bases). The V gene's germline CDR1 is SGHDT and CDR2 YYEEEE. The CDR3 contains 16 residues. The V end lost 4 bases, the J end lost 4 bases, and 17 bases lay between the germline ends. The CDR3 spells CASSAWGRVRTGELFF. The CDR3 nucleotides are TGTGCCAGCAGCGCTTGGGGCAGGGTGCGCACCGGGGAGCTGTTTTTT.

The CDR3: CATWNSGSSYEQYF. Here the CDR3 DNA reads TGTGCCACCTGGAATAGCGGGAGCTCCTACGAGCAGTACTTC. The chain combines TRBV6-5 with TRBJ2-7, with 9 bases lining up with TRBD2. Germline CDR1 and CDR2: MNHEY and SVGAGI. With 10 bases clipped from V and 0 bases from J, the junction kept 7 bases outside the gene matches. The CDR3 has 14 residues.

The J gene is TRBJ2-1, the V gene TRBV29-1; 8 bases are shared with TRBD1. Trimming at V came to 7 bases and at J to 2 bases, leaving 4 bases not matched to a gene. Germline V gene sequence: CDR1 SQVTM, CDR2 ANQGSEA. The CDR3 spans 13 residues. The CDR3 sequence is CSDRQGPYNEQFF. The DNA of the CDR3 is TGCAGCGACCGACAGGGGCCCTACAATGAGCAGTTCTTC.

The chain combines TRBV19 with TRBJ2-7; D perhaps matches TRBD1 (6 bases). V lost 6 bases and J 6 bases, leaving 12 bases between the germline ends. Germline-derived CDR1 and CDR2 are LNHDA and SQIVND (reference sequence). This CDR3 region has 12 residues. The CDR3 DNA reads as TGTGCCAGTAGCACACAGGGTGTCGAGCAGTACTTC. Its protein product is CASSTQGVEQYF. Looking up the rest from reference TRBV19 and TRBJ2-7 gives the full variable domain: DGGITQSPKYLFRKEGQNVTLSCEQNLNHDAMYWYRQDPGQGLRLIYYSQIVNDFQKGDIAEGYSVSREKKESFPLTVTSAQKNPTAFYLCASSTQGVEQYFGPGTRLTVT.

The CDR3 sequence: CASSQAGQREAPWAYNEQFF. The CDR3 DNA reads as TGCGCCAGCAGCCAAGCGGGTCAACGGGAGGCCCCGTGGGCCTACAATGAGCAGTTCTTC. The chain employs TRBV4-3 and TRBJ2-1; 7 nucleotides match TRBD2. Losses at the gene ends were 1 base for V and 2 bases for J; bases not matched to a gene: 17. Per germline, CDR1 LGHNA and CDR2 YSLEER. This CDR3 comprises 20 residues.

The V and J genes are TRBV28 and TRBJ2-7; 7 nucleotides match TRBD2. The V and J ends lost 2 bases and 4 bases, in that order; junction bases with no gene match: 5. CDR1 is MDHEN, CDR2 SYDVKM, per germline. The CDR3 runs to 14 residues. CDR3 DNA sequence: TGTGCCAGCAGTTTAGCGCGGGAGAGGTACGAGCAGTACTTC. It codes for CASSLARERYEQYF.

The rearrangement joins TRBV19 to TRBJ2-7; the D gene is possibly TRBD2 (5 bases). Per the germline V gene, CDR1 is LNHDA and CDR2 is SQIVND (reference sequence). The CDR3 is 14 amino acids. V lost 3 bases and J 0 bases, leaving 9 bases between the germline ends. DNA of the CDR3: TGTGCCAGTAGTATTGGGGAGCTCTCCTACGAGCAGTACTTC. This encodes CASSIGELSYEQYF.

The chain's CDR3 is CASSSYGTGFTGELFF. The DNA for the CDR3 is TGTGCCAGCAGCTCCTATGGGACAGGGTTCACCGGGGAGCTGTTTTTT. V is TRBV7-9 and J is TRBJ2-2; 9 nucleotides agree with TRBD1. This CDR3 contains 16 residues. Trimming took 4 bases from V and 4 from J; bases not matched to a gene: 7. Looked up from germline, CDR1 is SEHNR and CDR2 is FQNEAQ (reference sequence).

The chain links TRBV14 to TRBJ2-7; 7 bases align to TRBD1. With 1 base clipped from V and 0 bases from J, the junction kept 3 bases outside the gene matches. In germline, CDR1 is SGHDN, CDR2 FVKESK. The CDR3 length is 15 residues. The CDR3 reads CASSQAGQNSYEQYF. CDR3 nucleotide sequence: TGTGCCAGCAGCCAAGCGGGACAGAACTCCTACGAGCAGTACTTC.

The V gene is TRBV29-1, the J gene TRBJ2-5; TRBD1 matches 7 bases. With V trimmed by 5 bases and J by 2 bases, 8 bases remained unmatched. CDR1 is SQVTM and CDR2 is ANQGSEA in the germline V gene. The CDR3 extends over 14 amino acids. The CDR3 region has the DNA TGCAGCGTTCGGACAGGCTCAAGTCAAGAGACCCAGTACTTC. It specifies CSVRTGSSQETQYF.

V and J are TRBV4-1 and TRBJ2-7; tentative D call: TRBD2 (6 bases). The CDR3 extends over 14 amino acids. Germline V gene lookup returns CDR1 MGHRA and CDR2 YSYEKL. Trimming removed 1 base from V and 3 bases from J, with 10 bases in between. In nucleotides, the CDR3 is TGCGCCAGCAGCCAAGTCCGGGGGATCTACGAGCAGTACTTC. Translated: CASSQVRGIYEQYF.

The V gene is TRBV23-1, the J gene TRBJ2-7, with 7 bases that match TRBD2. TRBV23-1 is an ORF, and what it does is uncertain. J was trimmed by 3 bases and V by 7 bases; bases with no gene match: 6. The CDR3 totals 13 residues. CDR3 in DNA: TGCGCCAGCACGTGCCAGCGGGACTACGAGCAGTACTTC. Its translation is CASTCQRDYEQYF.

This clone was detected only a few times. V is TRBV27 and J is TRBJ2-7; TRBD1 might be the D (5 bases). CDR3 length: 14 residues. Per germline, CDR1 MNHEY and CDR2 SMNVEV (reference sequence). The V end lost 5 bases, the J end lost 0 bases, and 11 bases lay between the germline ends. In nucleotides, the CDR3 is TGTGCCAGCAGTCCCTGGGGCAGCTCCTACGAGCAGTACTTC. Protein product: CASSPWGSSYEQYF.